The source of this T cell receptor beta chain is a study of human T cells and chemical hapten exposure (dated by TCRdb to the early 2020s). At the level of the whole study: For sensitization, 2% DPC in acetone was applied to a 2 cm by 2 cm area of upper inner arm skin. Throughout the study period of 20 to 25 weeks, patients also received therapeutic DPC doses to the scalp every week. Patch testing on the upper back used Finn chambers containing 0.01% DPC, with scoring done after 6 days according to International Contact Dermatitis Research Group standards. The mostly female patient cohort included alopecia areata with under or over 50% scalp involvement, alopecia totalis and alopecia universalis. The libraries were sequenced as a pool, and the TCR yield per sample differed mostly because of small variations in library volumes within the pool. The study tracked peripheral blood TCR repertoire changes in vivo during primary and secondary sensitization to the hapten diphenylcyclopropenone (DPC) in alopecia patients. Blood was sampled from patients pre-sensitization (week 0) and at 2, 6 and about 24 weeks after DPC sensitization. About 29 alopecia patients gave blood for TCR sequencing at one to four time points (pre-sensitization, 2, 6 and 24 weeks).

From a lookup of the germline V gene (reference sequence), CDR1 and CDR2 are LNHNV and YYDKDF. From cysteine to phenylalanine, the CDR3 is 15 amino acids long. CDR3 DNA only is kept here, 45 bases in frame from base 1. Trimming costs V 0 bases and J 3 bases, and their ends lie 11 bases apart. Per the publication, the time point label means: pre-sensitization, week 0. The meaning of the sample's treatment or condition label: therapeutic diphenylcyclopropenone sensitization with weekly scalp DPC. Blood at each patch-test visit was drawn before the patch test was applied. To be eligible, patients had to be aged 18 to 70, diagnosed with alopecia and judged suitable for DPC therapy, while pregnant patients were excluded. Total RNA was extracted from unfractionated whole blood that had been collected in Tempus Blood RNA tubes. This clonotype came up many times. Its antigen target is currently unknown. Base quality data are lacking; no much larger clone is found one base away.

Library preparation was by RACE. TCRdb lists the instrument as NextSeq 500. Library preparation attached unique molecular identifiers to individual cDNA molecules for quantitative, reproducible TCR counting. From each blood RNA sample, both TCR alpha and TCR beta chains were sequenced. The study's processing was this. The median number of TCRs per sample was over 85,000, ranging from about 23,224 to 690,600. V, J and CDR3 annotation of the TCR reads was carried out using the Decombinator software suite. To make PS versus PT1 abundance plots, every sample was subsampled to the same number of TCRs (28,000). TCRs were defined as expanded if absent before sensitization and observed at least eight times at the 2-week time point. The raw public data were reprocessed by TCRdb itself: fastp quality trimming at Q25, MiXCR clonotype calling, in-frame beta chains only. Rows with one shared CDR3 protein collapse into an entry with the most common genes and DNA. What appears here as the V and J calls and clone size reflects TCRdb's work, not the paper's. Recorded for this sample are some 38,000 distinct CDR3 sequences; about 7.6% of them occurred a single time. The top ten clonotypes cover around 1.4% of the sample.

General findings and caveats noted by the study authors: Patch test score was positively correlated with the number of PT1 expanded TCRs, with significance at thresholds 8, 16 and 32 but not at 4. DPC sensitization did not change the number of TCRs with a frequency above 1 in 1000, and there was no evidence of changes in global repertoire structure. After repeated subsampling, changes were observed in the strength of the expansion versus patch-test correlation and in the threshold at which the correlation became significant. Expanded TCRs formed significantly more large CDR3 similarity clusters than pre-sensitization or healthy control sets, consistent with antigen-driven responses. All patients had alopecia, a presumed autoimmune disease, so their immune response might differ from that of healthy individuals.

The chain links TRBV15 with TRBJ1-2, and TRBD1 may be the D gene, going by 5 matching bases. Sequenced here: whole blood, sampled in connection with sensitization to the hapten diphenylcyclopropenone (DPC). The TCR was taken from a woman aged 45-59 years with alopecia areata. Some clones in this sample may be carry-over from other donors' samples. The CDR3 is CATSRDIPRDYGYTF. The sequenced DNA is TGTGCCACCAGCAGAGATATCCCCAGGGACTATGGCTACACCTTC. The CDR3, completed at both ends by the reference TRBV15 and TRBJ1-2 genes, gives the full variable domain DAMVIQNPRYQVTQFGKPVTLSCSQTLNHNVMYWYQQKSSQAPKLLFHYYDKDFNNEADTPDNFQSRRPNTSFCFLDIRSPGLGDTAMYLCATSRDIPRDYGYTFGSGTRLTVV.